These T cell receptor beta chains were read from a single sample in a study of PD-L1 blockade in urothelial cancer. Using immunoSEQ multiplex PCR, the repertoire was profiled, and TCRdb retains in-frame clones only, with some absent. The sample lists some 71,000 clones, 86% seen once, with more than 12% in the top ten. Sequencing used PBMCs, obtained around atezolizumab (anti-PD-L1) treatment. These receptors were collected from a man between 60 and 75 years old with urothelial cancer. The CDR3 runs from the conserved cysteine through the conserved F or W. A D gene is named only where the DNA matches it firmly. A row's size may be missing; if present it is once, few, many or a size class.

>TRBV7-9|TRBD1|NA|TRBJ2-7
CASSLALMGDRGTYEQYF
TGTGCCAGCAGCTTAGCGCTTATGGGGGACAGGGGAACCTACGAGCAGTACTTC
>TRBV30|NA|NA|TRBJ1-1
CAWKGQRYTEAFF
TGTGCCTGGAAAGGACAACGTTACACTGAAGCTTTCTTT
>TRBV18|TRBD1|NA|TRBJ2-7
CASSPSGRDRDSYEQYF
TGTGCCAGCTCACCGAGCGGCCGGGACAGAGATTCCTACGAGCAGTACTTC
>TRBV6-1|NA|NA|TRBJ2-7
CASSEAEGYEQYF
TGTGCCAGCAGTGAAGCGGAGGGCTACGAGCAGTACTTC
>TRBV14|TRBD1|NA|TRBJ1-4
CASSQRQGNSGKLFF
TGTGCCAGCAGCCAACGACAGGGGAATAGCGGAAAACTGTTTTTT
>TRBV7-9|NA|NA|TRBJ1-6
CASSLDQGSLHF
TGTGCCAGCAGCTTGGACCAGGGTTCCCTCCACTTT
>TRBV10-1|TRBD1|NA|TRBJ2-7
CASNNTPDRAGQYF
TGCGCCAGCAATAATACTCCCGACAGGGCAGGGCAGTACTTC
>TRBV28|TRBD2|NA|TRBJ2-3
CASSSTSRPDTQYF
TGTGCCAGCAGTTCGACTAGCCGGCCAGATACGCAGTATTTT
>TRBV28|TRBD1|NA|TRBJ2-1
CASSLQGAWDEQFF
TGTGCCAGCAGTCTACAGGGGGCTTGGGATGAGCAGTTCTTC
>TRBV5-4|NA|NA|TRBJ1-2
CASSLVTGFGGYTF
TGTGCCAGCAGCTTGGTTACAGGGTTTGGAGGCTACACCTTC
>TRBV18|TRBD1|NA|TRBJ1-1
CASSPNGQGLSTEAFF
TGTGCCAGCTCACCAAACGGACAGGGGTTGAGCACTGAAGCTTTCTTT
>TRBV9|TRBD1|once|TRBJ1-1
CASSVDPGTGDTEAFF
TGTGCCAGCAGCGTAGACCCCGGGACAGGGGATACTGAAGCTTTCTTT
>TRBV30|NA|NA|TRBJ1-1
CAWSVIPQGVNTEAFF
TGTGCCTGGAGTGTAATCCCACAGGGAGTGAACACTGAAGCTTTCTTT
>TRBV4-1|NA|NA|TRBJ2-4
CASSQGAVPGRVKLAKNIQYF
TGCGCCAGCAGCCAAGGGGCTGTACCAGGGCGAGTAAAACTAGCCAAAAACATTCAGTACTTC